This T cell receptor (beta chain) was obtained from a study of memory CD4+ T cells and cytomegalovirus serostatus. Original handling: After removing out-of-frame reads, approximately 2.2 million distinct TCRbeta sequences remained. Sequencing was performed with immunoSEQ multiplex PCR; in TCRdb, only in-frame clones are kept and a portion is missing. That table gives V, J and clone size, and the DNA gave D and trimming. The table shows 46,000 or so clones, with roughly 80% occurring only once. From germline, CDR1 is LGHNA and CDR2 YSLEER. V lost 1 base and J 0 bases, leaving 7 bases between the germline ends. The CDR3 runs to 15 residues. The sort gate was single viable CD3+CD4+CD8-CD45RO+ cells for memory CD4+ T cells.

The sample consisted of memory CD4+ T cells from blood. This chain joins TRBV4-3 and TRBJ2-1; D is uncertain. This TCR was sampled from an adult in good health and CMV-seronegative. The CDR3 DNA reads as TGCGCCAGCAGCCAAGGACTTAACTCCTACAATGAGCAGTTCTTC. Its protein is CASSQGLNSYNEQFF.